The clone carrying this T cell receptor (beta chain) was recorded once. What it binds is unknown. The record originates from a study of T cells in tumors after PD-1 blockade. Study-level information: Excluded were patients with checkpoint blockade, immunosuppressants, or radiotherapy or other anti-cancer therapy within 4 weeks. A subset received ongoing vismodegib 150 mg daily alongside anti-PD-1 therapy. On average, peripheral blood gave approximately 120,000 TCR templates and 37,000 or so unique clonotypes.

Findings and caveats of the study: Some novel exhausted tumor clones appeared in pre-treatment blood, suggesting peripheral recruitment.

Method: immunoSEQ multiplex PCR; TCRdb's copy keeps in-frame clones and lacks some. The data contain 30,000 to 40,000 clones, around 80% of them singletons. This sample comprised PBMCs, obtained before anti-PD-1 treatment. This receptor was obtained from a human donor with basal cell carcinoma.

The CDR3 spells CASSPRTSGVRSTDTQYF. The CDR3 nucleotides read TGTGCCAGTAGTCCACGGACTAGCGGGGTCCGTAGCACAGATACGCAGTATTTT. This chain links TRBV19 with TRBJ2-3, with 12 bases lining up with TRBD2. The CDR3 is 18 residues long. Trimming at V came to 5 bases and at J to 0 bases, leaving 9 bases not matched to a gene. Germline CDR1 is LNHDA and CDR2 is SQIVND (reference sequence).